Here is one T cell receptor beta chain with its context. TCRdb re-analysed the RT-PCR reads in MiXCR, keeping a single row per CDR3 protein. This sample has fewer than 800,000 distinct CDR3 sequences; more than 13% occur once, and the top ten carry 3.6%. V lost 0 bases, J lost 8 bases, and 11 bases stayed unmatched. This CDR3 region has 16 residues. Germline V gene sequence: CDR1 LNHNV, CDR2 YYDKDF (reference sequence). The TCR comes from a female donor in good health, serving as a healthy control. Sequencing input: memory CD4+ T cells from blood. This rearrangement joins TRBV15 to TRBJ1-2, with 8 nucleotides matching TRBD1. The CDR3 loop is CATSREPGGGFGGYTF. The CDR3, as DNA: TGTGCCACCAGCAGAGAGCCAGGGGGCGGTTTCGGCGGCTACACCTTC.